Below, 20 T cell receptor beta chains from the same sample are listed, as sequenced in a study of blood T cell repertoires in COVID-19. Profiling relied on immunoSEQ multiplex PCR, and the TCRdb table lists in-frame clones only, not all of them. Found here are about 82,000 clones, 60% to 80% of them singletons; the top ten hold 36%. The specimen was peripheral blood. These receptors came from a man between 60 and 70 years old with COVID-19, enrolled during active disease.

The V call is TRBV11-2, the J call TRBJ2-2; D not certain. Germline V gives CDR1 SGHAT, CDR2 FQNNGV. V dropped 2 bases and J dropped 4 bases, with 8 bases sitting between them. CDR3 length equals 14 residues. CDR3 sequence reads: CASSLFPSTGELFF. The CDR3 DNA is TGTGCCAGCAGCTTATTTCCTAGCACCGGGGAGCTGTTTTTT.

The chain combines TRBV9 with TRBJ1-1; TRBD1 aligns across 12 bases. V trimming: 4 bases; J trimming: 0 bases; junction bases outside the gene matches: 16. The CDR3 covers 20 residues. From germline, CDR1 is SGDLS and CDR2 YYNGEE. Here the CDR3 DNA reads TGTGCCAGCAGCCCGCCCGGGACAGGGGGCCCCTGGGGAATGAACACTGAAGCTTTCTTT. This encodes CASSPPGTGGPWGMNTEAFF.

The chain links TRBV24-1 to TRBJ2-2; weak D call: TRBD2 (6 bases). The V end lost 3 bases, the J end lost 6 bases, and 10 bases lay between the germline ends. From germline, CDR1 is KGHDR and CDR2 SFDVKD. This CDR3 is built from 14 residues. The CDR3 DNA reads TGTGCCACCAGTGATACTTCGGGGGCCGGGGAGCTGTTTTTT. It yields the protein CATSDTSGAGELFF.

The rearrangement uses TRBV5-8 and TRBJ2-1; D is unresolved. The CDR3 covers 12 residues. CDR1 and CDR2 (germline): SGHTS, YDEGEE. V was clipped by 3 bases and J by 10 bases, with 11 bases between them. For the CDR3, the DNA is TGTGCCAGCAGCTCCTATACTCGGGAGCAGTTCTTC. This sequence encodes CASSSYTREQFF.

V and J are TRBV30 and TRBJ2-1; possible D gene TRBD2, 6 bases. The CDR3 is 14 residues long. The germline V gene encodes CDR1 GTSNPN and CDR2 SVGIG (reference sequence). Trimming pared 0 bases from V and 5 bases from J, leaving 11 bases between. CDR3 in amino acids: CAWSVASVNNEQFF. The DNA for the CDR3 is TGTGCCTGGAGTGTGGCTAGCGTCAACAATGAGCAGTTCTTC.

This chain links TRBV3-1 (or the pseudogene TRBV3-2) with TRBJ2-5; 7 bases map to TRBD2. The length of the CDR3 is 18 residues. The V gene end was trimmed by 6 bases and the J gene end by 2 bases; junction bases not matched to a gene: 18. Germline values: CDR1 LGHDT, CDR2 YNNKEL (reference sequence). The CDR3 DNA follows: TGTGCCAGCAGTTCCAGGGTAGGGCTAGCGGAGTATCAAGAGACCCAGTACTTC. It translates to CASSSRVGLAEYQETQYF.

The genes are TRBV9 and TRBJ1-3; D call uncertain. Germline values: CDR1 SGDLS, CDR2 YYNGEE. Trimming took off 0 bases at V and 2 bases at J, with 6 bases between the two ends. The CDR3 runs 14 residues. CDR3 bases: TGTGCCAGCAGCGTAGACCAGGCTGGAAACACCATATATTTT. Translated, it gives CASSVDQAGNTIYF.

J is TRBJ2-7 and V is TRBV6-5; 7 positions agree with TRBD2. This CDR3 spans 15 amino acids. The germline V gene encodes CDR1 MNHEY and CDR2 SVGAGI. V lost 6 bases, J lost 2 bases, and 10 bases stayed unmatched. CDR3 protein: CASRATPGGPYEQYF. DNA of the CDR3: TGTGCCAGCAGGGCTACCCCGGGGGGACCCTACGAGCAGTACTTC.

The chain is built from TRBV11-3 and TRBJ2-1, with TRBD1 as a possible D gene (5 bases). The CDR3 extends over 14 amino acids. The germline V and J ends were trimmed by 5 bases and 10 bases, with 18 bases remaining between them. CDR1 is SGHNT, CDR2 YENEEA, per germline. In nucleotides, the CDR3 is TGTGCCAGCAGCCAATACTTGTGGGGCGACGAGCAGTTCTTC. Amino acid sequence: CASSQYLWGDEQFF.

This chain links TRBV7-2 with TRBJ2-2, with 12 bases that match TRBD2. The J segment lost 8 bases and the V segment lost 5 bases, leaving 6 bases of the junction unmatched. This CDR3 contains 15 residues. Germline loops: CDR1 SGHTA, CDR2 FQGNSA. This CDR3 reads CASSPGLAGRGELFF. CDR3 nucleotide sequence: TGTGCCAGCAGCCCGGGACTAGCGGGTAGGGGGGAGCTGTTTTTT.

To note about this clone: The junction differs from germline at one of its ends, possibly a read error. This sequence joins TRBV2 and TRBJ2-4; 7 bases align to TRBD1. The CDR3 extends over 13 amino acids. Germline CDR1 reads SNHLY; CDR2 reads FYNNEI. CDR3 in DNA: TGTGCCAGTACCGGGACAGCCGAAAACATTCAGTACTTC. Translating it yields CASTGTAENIQYF.

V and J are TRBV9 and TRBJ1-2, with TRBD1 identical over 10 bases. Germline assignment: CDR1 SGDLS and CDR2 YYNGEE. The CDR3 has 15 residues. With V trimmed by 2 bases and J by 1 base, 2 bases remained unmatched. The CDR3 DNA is TGTGCCAGCAGCGTCCGGGACAGGGGTAACTATGGCTACACCTTC. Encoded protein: CASSVRDRGNYGYTF.

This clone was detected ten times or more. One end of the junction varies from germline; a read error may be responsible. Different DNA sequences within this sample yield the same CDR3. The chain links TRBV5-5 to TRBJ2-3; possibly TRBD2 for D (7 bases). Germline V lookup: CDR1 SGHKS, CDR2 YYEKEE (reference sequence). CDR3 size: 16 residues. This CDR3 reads CARSLGGGGRALPGYF. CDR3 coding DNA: TGTGCCCGCAGCTTGGGAGGGGGGGGGAGGGCCCTCCCTGGGTATTTT.

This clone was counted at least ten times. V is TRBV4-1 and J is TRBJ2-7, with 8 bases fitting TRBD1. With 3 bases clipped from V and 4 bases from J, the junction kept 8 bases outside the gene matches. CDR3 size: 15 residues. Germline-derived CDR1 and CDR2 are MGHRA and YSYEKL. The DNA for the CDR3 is TGCGCCAGCAGCCACCTCTCAGGGGGCGGTTACGAGCAGTACTTC. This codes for CASSHLSGGGYEQYF.

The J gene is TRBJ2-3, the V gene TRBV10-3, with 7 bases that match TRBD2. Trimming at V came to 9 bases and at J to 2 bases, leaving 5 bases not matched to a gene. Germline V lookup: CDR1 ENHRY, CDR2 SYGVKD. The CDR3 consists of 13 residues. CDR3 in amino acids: CAIKRGDTDTQYF. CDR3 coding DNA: TGTGCCATAAAGCGGGGAGACACAGATACGCAGTATTTT.

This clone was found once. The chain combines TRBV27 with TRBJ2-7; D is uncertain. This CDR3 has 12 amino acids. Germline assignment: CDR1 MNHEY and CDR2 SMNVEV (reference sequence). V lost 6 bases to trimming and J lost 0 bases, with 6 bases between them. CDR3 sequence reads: CASRRSSYEQYF. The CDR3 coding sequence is TGTGCCAGCAGGCGGAGCTCCTACGAGCAGTACTTC.

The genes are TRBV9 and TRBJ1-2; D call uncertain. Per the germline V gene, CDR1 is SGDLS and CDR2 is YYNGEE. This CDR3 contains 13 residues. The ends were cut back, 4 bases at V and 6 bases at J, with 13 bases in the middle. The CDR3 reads CASSPRMENGYTF. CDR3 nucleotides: TGTGCCAGCAGCCCTCGCATGGAGAATGGCTACACCTTC.

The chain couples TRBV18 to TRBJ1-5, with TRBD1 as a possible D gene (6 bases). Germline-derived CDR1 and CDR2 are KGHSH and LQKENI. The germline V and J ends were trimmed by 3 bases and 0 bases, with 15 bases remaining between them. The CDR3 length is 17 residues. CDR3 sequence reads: CASSPDQGHYSNQPQHF. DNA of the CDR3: TGTGCCAGCTCACCGGATCAGGGACACTATAGCAATCAGCCCCAGCATTTT.

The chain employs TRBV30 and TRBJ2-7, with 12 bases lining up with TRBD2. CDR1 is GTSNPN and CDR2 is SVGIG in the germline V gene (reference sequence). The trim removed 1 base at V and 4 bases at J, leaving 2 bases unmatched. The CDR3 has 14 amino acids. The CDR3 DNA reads TGTGCCTGGAGTGGTGGACTAGCGGGGTACGAGCAGTACTTC. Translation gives CAWSGGLAGYEQYF.

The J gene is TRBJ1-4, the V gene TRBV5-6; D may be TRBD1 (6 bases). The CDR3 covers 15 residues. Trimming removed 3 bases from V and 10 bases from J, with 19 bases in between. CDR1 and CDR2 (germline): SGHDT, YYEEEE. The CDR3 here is CASSSTRPGVGKLFF. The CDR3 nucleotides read TGTGCCAGCAGCTCAACAAGGCCAGGGGTAGGAAAACTGTTTTTT. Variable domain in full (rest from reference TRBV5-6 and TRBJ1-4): DAGVTQSPTHLIKTRGQQVTLRCSPKSGHDTVSWYQQALGQGPQFIFQYYEEEERQRGNFPDRFSGHQFPNYSSELNVNALLLGDSALYLCASSSTRPGVGKLFFGSGTQLSVL.